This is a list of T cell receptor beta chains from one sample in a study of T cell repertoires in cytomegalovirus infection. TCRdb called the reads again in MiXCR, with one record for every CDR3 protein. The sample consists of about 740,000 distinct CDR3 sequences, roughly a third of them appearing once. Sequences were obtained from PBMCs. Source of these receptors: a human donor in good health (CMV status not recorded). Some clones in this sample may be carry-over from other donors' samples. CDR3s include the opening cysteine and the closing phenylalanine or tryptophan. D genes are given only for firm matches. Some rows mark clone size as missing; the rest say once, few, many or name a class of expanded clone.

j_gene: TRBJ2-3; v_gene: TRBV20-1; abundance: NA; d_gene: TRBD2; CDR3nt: TGCAGTGCCAGGACTAGCGGGAGGTATTCTAGCACAGATACGCAGTATTTT; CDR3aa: CSARTSGRYSSTDTQYF
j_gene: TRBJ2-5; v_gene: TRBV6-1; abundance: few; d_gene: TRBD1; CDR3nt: TGTGCCAGCAGTGAAGAAGGGACAGGGGGCGAGCAAGAGACCCAGTACTTC; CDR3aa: CASSEEGTGGEQETQYF
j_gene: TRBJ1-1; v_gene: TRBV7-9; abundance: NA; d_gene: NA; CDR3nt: TGTGCCAGCTCCACTCCGGGAGGTCGGGACACTGAAGCTTTCTTT; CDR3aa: CASSTPGGRDTEAFF
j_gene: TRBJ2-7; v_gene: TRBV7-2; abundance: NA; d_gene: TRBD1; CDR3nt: TGTGCCAGCAGCTGGGGGACAGGGGACACCTACGAGCCGTACTTC; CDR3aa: CASSWGTGDTYEPYF
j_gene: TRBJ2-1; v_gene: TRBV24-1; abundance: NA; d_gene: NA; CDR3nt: TGTGCCACCAGACCACTAGCATGGGGCCCATCCTACAATGAGCAGTTCTTC; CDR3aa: CATRPLAWGPSYNEQFF
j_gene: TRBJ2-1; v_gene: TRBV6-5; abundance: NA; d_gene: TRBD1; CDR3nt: TGTGCCAGCAGTCCCCGGACAGGCCCGCAGTTCTTC; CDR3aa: CASSPRTGPQFF
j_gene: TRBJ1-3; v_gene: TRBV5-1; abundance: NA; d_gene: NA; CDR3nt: TGCGCCAGCACGCCTGACCACTCTGGAAACACCATATATTTT; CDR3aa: CASTPDHSGNTIYF
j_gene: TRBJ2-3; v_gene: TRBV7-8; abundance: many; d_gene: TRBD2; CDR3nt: TGTGCCAGCAGCTTAGCGCTGGCGGGAGGCACAGATACGCAGTATTTT; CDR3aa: CASSLALAGGTDTQYF
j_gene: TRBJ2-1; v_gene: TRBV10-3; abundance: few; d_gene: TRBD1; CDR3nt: TGTGCCATCGGACTCCGGGACAGGGGGAACAATGAGCAGTTCTTC; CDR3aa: CAIGLRDRGNNEQFF
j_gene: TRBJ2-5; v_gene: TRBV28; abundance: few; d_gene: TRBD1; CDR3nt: TGTGCCATAACAAGGACAGGAGGAGAGACCCAGTACTTC; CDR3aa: CAITRTGGETQYF
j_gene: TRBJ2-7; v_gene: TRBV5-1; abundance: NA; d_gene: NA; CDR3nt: TGCGCCAGCAGCCCCAATTTTAGAGGGGATTCCTACGAGCAGTACTTC; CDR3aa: CASSPNFRGDSYEQYF
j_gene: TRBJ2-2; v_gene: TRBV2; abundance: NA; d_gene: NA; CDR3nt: TGTGCCAGCAGTGAAACGGGAGTTGTCTCCGGGGAGCTGTTTTTT; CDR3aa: CASSETGVVSGELFF
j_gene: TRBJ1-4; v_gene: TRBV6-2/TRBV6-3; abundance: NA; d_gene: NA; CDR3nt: TGTGCCAGCTCTCGGGAAAAACTGTTTTTT; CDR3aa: CASSREKLFF
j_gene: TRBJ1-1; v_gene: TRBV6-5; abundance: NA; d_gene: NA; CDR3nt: TGTGCCACTAAAGTAGGTTTGAACACTGAAGCTTTCTTT; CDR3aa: CATKVGLNTEAFF
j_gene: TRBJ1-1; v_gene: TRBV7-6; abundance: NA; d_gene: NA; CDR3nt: TGTGCCAGCAGCCCGCCCGGGGGTTTAGCTTTCTTT; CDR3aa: CASSPPGGLAFF
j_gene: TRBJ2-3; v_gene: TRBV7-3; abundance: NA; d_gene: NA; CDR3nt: TGTGCCAGCAGCTACTTGCCAGCTCCGGAGGTCACAGATACGCAGTATTTT; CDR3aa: CASSYLPAPEVTDTQYF
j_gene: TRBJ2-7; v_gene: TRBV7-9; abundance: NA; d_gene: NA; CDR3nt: TGTGCCAGCAGCGGGGGGCCCGCCAGCAGCTCCTACGAGCAGTACTTC; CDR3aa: CASSGGPASSSYEQYF
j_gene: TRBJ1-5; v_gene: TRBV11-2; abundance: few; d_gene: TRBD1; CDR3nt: TGTGCCAGCAGCAACGGAATCAGGGGGCACGGTCAGCCCCAGCATTTT; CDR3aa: CASSNGIRGHGQPQHF
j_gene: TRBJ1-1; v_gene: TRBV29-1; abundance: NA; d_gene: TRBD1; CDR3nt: TGCAGCGTCCAAGGACAGGGGGCCCTGAACACTGAAGCTTTCTTT; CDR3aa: CSVQGQGALNTEAFF
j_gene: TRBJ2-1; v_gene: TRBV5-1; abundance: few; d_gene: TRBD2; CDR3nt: TGCGCCAGCAGCTTGGCCGGACTAGCGGGAACCAATGAGCAGTTCTTC; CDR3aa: CASSLAGLAGTNEQFF
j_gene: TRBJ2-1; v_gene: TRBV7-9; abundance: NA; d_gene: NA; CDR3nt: TGTGCCAGCAGCTTACGAGAGTATGCCTACAATGAGCAGTTCTTC; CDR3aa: CASSLREYAYNEQFF
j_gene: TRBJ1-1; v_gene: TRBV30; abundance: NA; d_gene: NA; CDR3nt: TGTGCCTGGAGTGAATCATACTTGAACACTGAAGCTTTCTTT; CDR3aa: CAWSESYLNTEAFF
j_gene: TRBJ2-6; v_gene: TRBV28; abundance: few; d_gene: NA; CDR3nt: TGTGCCAGCAGCCTCGAGCGCTACTCTGGGGCCAACGTCCTGACTTTC; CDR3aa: CASSLERYSGANVLTF
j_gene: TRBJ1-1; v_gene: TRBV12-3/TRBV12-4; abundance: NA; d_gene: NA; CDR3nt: TGTGCCAGCAGTTTTCCTAACAGTGAAGCTTTCTTT; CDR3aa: CASSFPNSEAFF
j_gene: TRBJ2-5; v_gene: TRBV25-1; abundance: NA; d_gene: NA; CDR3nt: TGTGCCAGCAGTGAATTCCCGGGTGATGAAGAGACCCAGTACTTC; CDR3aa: CASSEFPGDEETQYF
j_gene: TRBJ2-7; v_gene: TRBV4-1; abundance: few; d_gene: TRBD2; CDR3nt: TGCGCCAGCAGCCAGATGCTAGCGGGAGAAATATTCTACGAGCAGTACTTC; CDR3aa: CASSQMLAGEIFYEQYF
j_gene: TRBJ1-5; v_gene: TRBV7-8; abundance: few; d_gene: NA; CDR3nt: TGTGCCAGCAGCTTCTACTCTGGGCAGCCCCAGCATTTT; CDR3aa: CASSFYSGQPQHF
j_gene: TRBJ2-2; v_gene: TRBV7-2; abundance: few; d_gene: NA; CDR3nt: TGTGCCAGCAGCTTACGAGCCAGGATCCCCAACGAGCTGTTTTTT; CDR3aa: CASSLRARIPNELFF
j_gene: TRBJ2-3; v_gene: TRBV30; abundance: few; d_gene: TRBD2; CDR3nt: TGTGCCTGGACCCACGGGGGGGGCATCTTTGGAGATACGCAGTATTTT; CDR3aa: CAWTHGGGIFGDTQYF
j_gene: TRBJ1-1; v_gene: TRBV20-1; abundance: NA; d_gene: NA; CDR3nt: TGCAGTGCCCCCCATGAGACTGAAGCTTTCTTT; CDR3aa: CSAPHETEAFF
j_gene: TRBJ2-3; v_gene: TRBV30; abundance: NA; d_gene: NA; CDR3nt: TGTGCCTGGGGACCCGGGTCCCCCACAGATACGCAGTATTTT; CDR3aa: CAWGPGSPTDTQYF
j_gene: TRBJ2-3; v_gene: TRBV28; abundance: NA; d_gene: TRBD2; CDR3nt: TGTGCCAGCAGCCCCTCGGGGCTAGCGGGACGAATTGGCACAGATACGCAGTATTTT; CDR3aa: CASSPSGLAGRIGTDTQYF
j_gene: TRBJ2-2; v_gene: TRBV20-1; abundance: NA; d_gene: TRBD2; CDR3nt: TGCAGTGCTAGAGACCCCGGGGGGGCGACCGGGGAGCTGTTTTTT; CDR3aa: CSARDPGGATGELFF
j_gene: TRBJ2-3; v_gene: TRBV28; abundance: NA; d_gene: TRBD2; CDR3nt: TGTGCCAGCGGCCTCCGGGGGGGGCGCCGAGATACGCAGTATTTT; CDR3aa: CASGLRGGRRDTQYF
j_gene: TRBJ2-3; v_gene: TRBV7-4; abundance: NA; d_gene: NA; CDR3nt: TGTGCCAGCAGCTTATTTGGGGGCCTCACAGATACGCAGTATTTT; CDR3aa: CASSLFGGLTDTQYF
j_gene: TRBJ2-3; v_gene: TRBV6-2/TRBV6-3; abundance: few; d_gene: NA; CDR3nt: TGTGCCAGCAGTTATGAGATTAGCGGAAGCACAGATACGCAGTATTTT; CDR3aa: CASSYEISGSTDTQYF
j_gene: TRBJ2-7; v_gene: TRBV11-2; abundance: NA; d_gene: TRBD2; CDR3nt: TGTGCCAGCAGCTTATTATTGGCGAGCGGGAGGGCCTACGAGCAGTACTTC; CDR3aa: CASSLLLASGRAYEQYF
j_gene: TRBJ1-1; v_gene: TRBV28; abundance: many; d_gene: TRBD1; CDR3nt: TGTGCCAGCAGTACAGGGGGTTTCACTGAAGCTTTCTTT; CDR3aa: CASSTGGFTEAFF
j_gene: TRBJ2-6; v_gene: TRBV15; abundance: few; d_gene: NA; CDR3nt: TGTGCCACCAGCAGGGGCCACTCTGGGGCCAACGTCCTGACTTTC; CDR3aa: CATSRGHSGANVLTF
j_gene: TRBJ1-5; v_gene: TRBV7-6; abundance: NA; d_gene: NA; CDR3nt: TGTGCCAGCAGCTTTCCAGAGGGCCAGCCCCAGCATTTT; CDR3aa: CASSFPEGQPQHF
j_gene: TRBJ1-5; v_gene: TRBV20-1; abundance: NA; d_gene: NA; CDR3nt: TGCAGTGCTAGAGGTTCGGGGGGCGGTCAGCCCCAGCATTTT; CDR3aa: CSARGSGGGQPQHF
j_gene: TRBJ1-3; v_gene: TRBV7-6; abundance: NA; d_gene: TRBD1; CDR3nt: TGTGCCAGCAGCTTAGCTACAGGGGGGACTGGAAACACCATATATTTT; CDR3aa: CASSLATGGTGNTIYF
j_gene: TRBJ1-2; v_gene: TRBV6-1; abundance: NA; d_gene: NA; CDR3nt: TGTGCCAGCAGACTACAGGGCGCATTCACTGGCTACACCTTC; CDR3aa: CASRLQGAFTGYTF
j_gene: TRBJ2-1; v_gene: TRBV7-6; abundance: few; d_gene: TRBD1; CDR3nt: TGTGCCAGCAGGCCTTCCACAGGGGGAGTATACAATGAGCAGTTCTTC; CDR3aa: CASRPSTGGVYNEQFF
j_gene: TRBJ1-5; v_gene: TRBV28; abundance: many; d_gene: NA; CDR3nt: TGTGCCAGCAGTTTCCGAGGGGAGGGACAGCCCCAGCATTTT; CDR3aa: CASSFRGEGQPQHF
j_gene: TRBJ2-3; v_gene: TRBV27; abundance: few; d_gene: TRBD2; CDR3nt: TGTGCCAGCAGCTCCAACGGACTAGCGGGTATAGATACGCAGTATTTT; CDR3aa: CASSSNGLAGIDTQYF
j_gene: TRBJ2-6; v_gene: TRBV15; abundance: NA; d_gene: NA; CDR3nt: TGTGCCACCAGCCTCCAGGGGTCCGGGGCCAACGTCCTGACTTTC; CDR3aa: CATSLQGSGANVLTF
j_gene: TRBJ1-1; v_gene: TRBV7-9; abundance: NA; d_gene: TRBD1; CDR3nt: TGTGCCAGCAGGAAGGCAGGGGGAGGCACTGAAGCTTTCTTT; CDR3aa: CASRKAGGGTEAFF
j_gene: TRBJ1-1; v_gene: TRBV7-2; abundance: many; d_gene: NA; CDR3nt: TGTGCCAGCAGCCCCTGGCGACAGGAGAACACTGAAGCTTTCTTT; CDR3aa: CASSPWRQENTEAFF
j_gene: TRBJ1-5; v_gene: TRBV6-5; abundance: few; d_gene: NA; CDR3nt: TGTGCCAGCAGTTACTCAGCAGGGATCGACCAGCCCCAGCATTTT; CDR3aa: CASSYSAGIDQPQHF
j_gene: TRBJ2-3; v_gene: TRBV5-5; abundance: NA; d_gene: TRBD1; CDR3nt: TGTGCCAGCAGCTTGTCCCCGGGACAGGGAGTCGCAGATACGCAGTATTTT; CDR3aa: CASSLSPGQGVADTQYF
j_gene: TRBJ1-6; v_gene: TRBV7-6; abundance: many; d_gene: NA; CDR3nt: TGTGCCAGCAGCTTAGCGGCAAGGTGGTCACCCCTCCACTTT; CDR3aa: CASSLAARWSPLHF
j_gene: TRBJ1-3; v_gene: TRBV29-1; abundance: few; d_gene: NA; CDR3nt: TGCAGCGTCGCACAACCTAACAGGGCTGGAAACACCATATATTTT; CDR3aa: CSVAQPNRAGNTIYF
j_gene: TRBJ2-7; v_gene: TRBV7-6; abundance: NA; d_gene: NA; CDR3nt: TGTGCCAGCAGCGAGACCCGGGGGAGCTCCTACGAGCAGTACTTC; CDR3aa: CASSETRGSSYEQYF
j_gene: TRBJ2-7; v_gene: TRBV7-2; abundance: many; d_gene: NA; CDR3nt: TGTGCCAGCAGCTTAACGGGTTACGAGCAGTACTTC; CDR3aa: CASSLTGYEQYF
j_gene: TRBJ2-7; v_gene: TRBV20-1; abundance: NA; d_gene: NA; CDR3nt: TGCAGTGCTAGGGGGGGATACGAGCAGTACTTC; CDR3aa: CSARGGYEQYF
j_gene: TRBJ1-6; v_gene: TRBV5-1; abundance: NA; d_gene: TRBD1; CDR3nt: TGCGCCAGCAGCTCAGGAATGGGAGACAGGGGCCATTCACCCCTCCACTTT; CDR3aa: CASSSGMGDRGHSPLHF
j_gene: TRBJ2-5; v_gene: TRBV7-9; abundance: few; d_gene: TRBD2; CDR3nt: TGTGCCAGCAGCTTAGCGAGGCTAGCGGGGCGAGAGACCCAGTACTTC; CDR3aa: CASSLARLAGRETQYF
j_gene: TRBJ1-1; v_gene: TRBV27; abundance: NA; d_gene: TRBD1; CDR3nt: TGTGCCAGCAGTCACCACTCAGGGGGAGAGGAGGACACTGAAGCTTTCTTT; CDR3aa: CASSHHSGGEEDTEAFF
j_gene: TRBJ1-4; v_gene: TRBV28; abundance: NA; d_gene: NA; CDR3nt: TGTGCCAGCAGTTTATCCGGGGCGGGGGATGGTGAAAAACTGTTTTTT; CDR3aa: CASSLSGAGDGEKLFF